This T cell receptor (beta chain) originates from a study of blood T cell repertoires in COVID-19 (TCRdb year 2020). The study in broad terms: Samples from collaborators originated in the United States, Italy and Spain and spanned both the acute and convalescent phases of COVID-19. The material from the prospective study consisted of cDNA or gDNA derived from T cells, B-cell-depleted T cells, or PBMCs. Subjects who had been exposed to COVID-19, were actively infected with it, or had recovered from it provided the deeply sampled blood TCRbeta repertoires that made up the dataset. The repertoires were released in a freely available public database intended as a resource for research on the immune response to SARS-CoV-2. The samples were drawn from the first 160 participants of the ongoing ImmuneRACE study and from 1,254 subjects provided by 6 global collaborators. A de-identified subject ID, COVID-19 status, age in years and sex were almost always included in the sample metadata. Where available, HLA class I and class II types were taken from metadata supplied by the sample provider and were not determined by assay-based typing. Results and caveats for the whole study, not just this receptor: How much clinical and demographic metadata was included differed by source and by participant, and the metadata was provided uncurated.

In regard to this clone: It has no known antigen specificity. Per-base quality was not reported, and no clone a single base away is much larger than it.

TCRbeta CDR3 regions were amplified from genomic DNA by means of the immunoSEQ Assay, a bias-controlled multiplex PCR. In the original analysis: The number of nucleated cells in each sample was estimated from the amplification of reference gene primers within the assay. To quantify the absolute abundance of each unique TCRbeta CDR3 rearrangement, sequence reads were collapsed and filtered. Productive Simpson clonality was computed per sample as the square root of Simpson's diversity index over productive rearrangements. The immuneACCESS repertoire file appears here via TCRdb, limited to in-frame rearrangements. These files lack a portion of the clones; in checked studies, under half of the deficit traces to unresolved V genes, and the cause of the others is not known. V and J calls and clone size are copied from that table; D and trimming were computed from the DNA. The sample table holds about 200,000 clones, of which more than 65% were seen once. Roughly 13% of the sample lies in the top ten.

The collaborating institutions used their own protocols to collect whole blood in K2EDTA tubes. For TCRbeta analysis, collaborators shipped samples as frozen whole blood, isolated PBMCs, or DNA extracted from either of those sample types. Source material: peripheral blood. The sequence came from a human donor in a cohort sampled during active COVID-19.

The CDR3 reads as follows: CASSIGTGGFPYGYTF. The bases read TGTGCCAGTAGTATTGGGACAGGGGGATTCCCGTATGGCTACACCTTC. The chain is assembled from TRBV19 and TRBJ1-2; 11 central bases correspond to TRBD1. For CDR1 and CDR2, the germline V gene (reference sequence) lists LNHDA and SQIVND. From the cysteine up to the phenylalanine, the CDR3 has a length of 16 residues. Kept here is only the CDR3 DNA, which spans 48 bases and is read in frame from base 1. Trimming takes 3 bases off V and 5 bases off J; junction bases not matched to a gene: 8.